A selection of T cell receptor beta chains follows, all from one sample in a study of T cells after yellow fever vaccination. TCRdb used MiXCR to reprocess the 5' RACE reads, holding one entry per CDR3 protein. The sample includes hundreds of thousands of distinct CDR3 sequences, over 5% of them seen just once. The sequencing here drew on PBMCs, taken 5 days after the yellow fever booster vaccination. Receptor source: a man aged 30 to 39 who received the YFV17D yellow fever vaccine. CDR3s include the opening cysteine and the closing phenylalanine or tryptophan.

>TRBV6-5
CASTRADTQYF
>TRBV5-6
CASSLGFSPGNTIYF
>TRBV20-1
CSALDAGPFF
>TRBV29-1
CSVVLGGDEKLFF
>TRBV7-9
CASSKQGWEQFF
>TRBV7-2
CASSLAKGYGYTF
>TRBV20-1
CSALRVGKGETQYF
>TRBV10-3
CAISHEAGLGETQYF
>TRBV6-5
CASSLGPGDGYTF
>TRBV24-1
CATSARGRGAGNTIYF
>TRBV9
CASSVGGFRLDTQYF
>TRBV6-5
CASSLAGGNTDTQYF
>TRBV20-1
CSAHGHNGNEQFF
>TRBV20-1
CSAVTGTGPDTQYF
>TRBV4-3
CASSPGRNQPQHF
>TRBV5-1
CASSLGGTSAIYEQYF